One sample yielded the 21 T cell receptor beta chains listed below, sequenced in a study of cytomegalovirus exposure and HLA in healthy donors. The PCR ran on 60 Vbeta and 13 Jbeta primers. Profiled with immunoSEQ multiplex PCR; TCRdb holds only in-frame clones, not every one. The table has 90,000 to 95,000 clones, roughly 72% seen once. Sequencing was performed on PBMCs. Source of these receptors: a young man in good health and CMV-seronegative.

This chain uses TRBV5-1 with TRBJ2-3; D might be TRBD2 (6 bases). This CDR3 has 15 residues. CDR1 and CDR2 from the germline V gene are SGHRS and YFSETQ. V was trimmed by 0 bases and J by 1 base, leaving 9 bases between them. CDR3 DNA sequence: TGCGCCAGCAGCTTGGTCGGGGAGGGCACAGATACGCAGTATTTT. Translation gives CASSLVGEGTDTQYF.

The V and J genes are TRBV5-1 and TRBJ1-4, with 9 bases lining up with TRBD1. Germline trimming cut 6 bases from V and 9 bases from J; bases unmatched to any gene: 15. Germline values: CDR1 SGHRS, CDR2 YFSETQ. The CDR3 runs 16 residues. CDR3 sequence (DNA): TGCGCCAGCAAGACGTCCCCGGGACAGGGAAGCCAAAAACTGTTTTTT. Its protein product is CASKTSPGQGSQKLFF.

The chain employs TRBV5-1 and TRBJ2-1; the D gene is possibly TRBD1 (5 bases). V dropped 4 bases and J dropped 9 bases, with 11 bases sitting between them. CDR1 and CDR2 (germline): SGHRS, YFSETQ. CDR3 length equals 12 residues. CDR3 in DNA: TGCGCCAGCAGCAAGGACATTCTTGAGCAGTTCTTC. Its translation is CASSKDILEQFF.

CDR3 amino acids: CASSRQGAPYQPQHF. The CDR3 DNA is TGTGCCAGCAGCCGACAGGGGGCGCCTTATCAGCCCCAGCATTTT. The chain recombines TRBV9 with TRBJ1-5; TRBD1 matches at 10 bases. Per the germline V gene, CDR1 is SGDLS and CDR2 is YYNGEE. This CDR3 region has 15 residues. J lost 5 bases, V lost 4 bases, and 6 bases had no gene match.

The rearrangement joins TRBV29-1 to TRBJ2-1, with 7 positions matching TRBD2. The CDR3 spans 12 residues. CDR1 and CDR2 (germline): SQVTM, ANQGSEA. V was clipped by 5 bases and J by 8 bases; unmatched bases: 6. Here the CDR3 reads CSVTLAVDEQFF. Here the CDR3 DNA reads TGCAGCGTTACTCTAGCGGTGGATGAGCAGTTCTTC.

V and J are TRBV12-5 and TRBJ2-1; D unresolved. Per germline, CDR1 LGHNT and CDR2 FRNRAP. This CDR3 region has 14 residues. V was shortened by 1 base and J by 3 bases, with 7 bases between the two germline ends. CDR3 region: CASGLDTDYNEQFF. The DNA for the CDR3 is TGTGCTAGTGGTTTGGACACAGACTACAATGAGCAGTTCTTC. Full variable domain (outside the CDR3, taken from reference TRBV12-5 and TRBJ2-1): DARVTQTPRHKVTEMGQEVTMRCQPILGHNTVFWYRQTMMQGLELLAYFRNRAPLDDSGMPKDRFSAEMPDATLATLKIQPSEPRDSAVYFCASGLDTDYNEQFFGPGTRLTVL.

The V gene is TRBV28, the J gene TRBJ1-2, with D hard to call. The germline CDR1 and CDR2 sequences are MDHEN and SYDVKM. V was cut by 3 bases and J by 7 bases, with 9 bases left in between. The CDR3 consists of 12 residues. The CDR3 nucleotides read TGTGCCAGCAGTTTGGTACCCGGTGGCTACACCTTC. Residues: CASSLVPGGYTF.

Note on this clone: Other DNA variants within this sample encode the same CDR3. This chain uses TRBV27 with TRBJ1-2; 7 bases line up with TRBD1. The V gene's germline CDR1 is MNHEY and CDR2 SMNVEV (reference sequence). Trimming cost V 5 bases and J 4 bases; bases outside gene matches: 10. The CDR3 consists of 15 residues. CDR3 nucleotide sequence: TGTGCCAGCAGTCTGAGACAGGGATGGAGCTATGGCTACACCTTC. It is translated as CASSLRQGWSYGYTF.

The chain combines TRBV27 with TRBJ2-7; 7 nucleotides align to TRBD1. There are 14 residues in the CDR3. Trimming at V came to 8 bases and at J to 0 bases, leaving 7 bases not matched to a gene. CDR1 is MNHEY, CDR2 SMNVEV, per germline (reference sequence). The CDR3 DNA reads TGTGCCAGCCGGGGACAGCCGAGCTCCTACGAGCAGTACTTC. Amino acid sequence: CASRGQPSSYEQYF.

The chain joins TRBV7-8 to TRBJ1-1; D is unclear. Germline CDR1 and CDR2: SGHVS and FQNEAQ. Trimming left V 5 bases short and J 6 bases short, with 10 bases between. The CDR3 runs 12 residues. CDR3 amino acids: CASSLDTAEAFF. The CDR3 region has the DNA TGTGCCAGCAGCCTTGACACTGCTGAAGCTTTCTTT.

The V gene is TRBV13, the J gene TRBJ2-3, with 8 bases that match TRBD1. Germline V gene data show CDR1 as PRHDT and CDR2 as FYEKMQ (reference sequence). The CDR3 extends over 14 amino acids. The V segment lost 3 bases and the J segment 4 bases; nucleotides outside the gene matches: 3. The CDR3 bases are TGTGCCAGCAGCTTTCTACAGGGGGCAGATACGCAGTATTTT. Its protein is CASSFLQGADTQYF. Full variable domain (remainder filled in from reference TRBV13 and TRBJ2-3): AAGVIQSPRHLIKEKRETATLKCYPIPRHDTVYWYQQGPGQDPQFLISFYEKMQSDKGSIPDRFSAQQFSDYHSELNMSSLELGDSALYFCASSFLQGADTQYFGPGTRLTVL.

This chain connects TRBV4-1 to TRBJ1-5, with 10 nucleotides matching TRBD1. The junction had 9 bases not matched to a gene; V was cut back by 1 base and J by 0 bases. CDR1 MGHRA and CDR2 YSYEKL come from the germline V gene. CDR3 size: 19 residues. CDR3 sequence reads: CASSQVGGDRGNSNQPQHF. The CDR3 bases are TGCGCCAGCAGCCAAGTAGGGGGGGACAGGGGCAATAGCAATCAGCCCCAGCATTTT.

The chain uses TRBV28 and TRBJ2-7, with D possibly TRBD1 on 8 matching bases. CDR1 is MDHEN and CDR2 is SYDVKM in the germline V gene. Trimming removed 1 base at V and 1 base at J, with 17 bases between. There are 17 residues in the CDR3. The CDR3 nucleotides read TGTGCCAGCAGTTTATTGAGGGGGGGGACAGGATCCTACGAGCAGTACTTC. Translation: CASSLLRGGTGSYEQYF.

The chain joins TRBV14 to TRBJ1-2; TRBD1 aligns across 11 bases. Germline-derived CDR1 and CDR2 are SGHDN and FVKESK. The J segment lost 8 bases and the V segment lost 1 base, leaving 3 bases of the junction unmatched. This CDR3 contains 14 residues. The CDR3 DNA reads TGTGCCAGCAGCCAAGGGGACAGGGGGACCGGCTACACCTTC. Its translation: CASSQGDRGTGYTF.

V and J are TRBV5-4 and TRBJ1-2, with 7 bases identical to TRBD1. Unmatched junction bases numbered 2, after V lost 0 bases and J lost 6 bases. From germline, CDR1 is SGHNT and CDR2 YYREEE (reference sequence). The CDR3 consists of 13 residues. For the CDR3, the DNA is TGTGCCAGCAGCTTGGAGGGGGCTAATGGCTACACCTTC. Translating it yields CASSLEGANGYTF.

V gene TRBV5-1 combines with J gene TRBJ1-6; no reliable D call. The CDR3 length is 14 residues. The germline V gene has CDR1 SGHRS and CDR2 YFSETQ. V lost 3 bases to trimming and J lost 5 bases, with 9 bases between them. Here the CDR3 reads CASSSDGDNSPLHF. As DNA, the CDR3 is TGCGCCAGCAGCTCGGACGGGGATAATTCACCCCTCCACTTT.

The chain uses TRBV2 and TRBJ2-7, with a possible D match to TRBD2 (5 bases). Trimming removed 4 bases at V and 7 bases at J, with 14 bases between. The CDR3 runs 13 residues. The germline gives CDR1 SNHLY, CDR2 FYNNEI. CDR3 sequence reads: CASSVGGSMEQYV. CDR3 in DNA: TGTGCCAGCAGTGTTGGCGGGTCCATGGAGCAGTACGTC.

The chain is built from TRBV10-3 and TRBJ1-2; 12 nucleotides match TRBD1. The CDR3 totals 16 residues. V shed 3 bases, J shed 7 bases, and the junction held 9 bases outside the gene matches. The germline gives CDR1 ENHRY, CDR2 SYGVKD. The CDR3 region has the DNA TGTGCCATCAGTGAAGCCTCCGGGACAGGGGGCAGTGGCTACACCTTC. This gives the protein CAISEASGTGGSGYTF.

This clone was picked up a small number of times. The rearrangement joins TRBV4-1 to TRBJ1-5, with D perhaps matching TRBD1 (5 bases). Germline CDR1 and CDR2: MGHRA and YSYEKL. The CDR3 loop spans 15 amino acids. V gave up 1 base and J gave up 9 bases, with 16 bases separating them. The CDR3 region has the DNA TGCGCCAGCAGCCAAGGTCTCCGTGGGGCGTTGCCCCAGCATTTT. Translated, it gives CASSQGLRGALPQHF.

This clone came up a few times. This rearrangement joins TRBV27 to TRBJ2-1, with D possibly TRBD1 on 5 matching bases. Trimming stripped 2 bases from V and 8 bases from J, with 13 bases between. CDR1 MNHEY and CDR2 SMNVEV come from the germline V gene (reference sequence). CDR3 length: 14 residues. This CDR3 reads CASSLAAGMDEQFF. The CDR3 DNA is TGTGCCAGCAGTTTAGCGGCAGGGATGGATGAGCAGTTCTTC.

The genes are TRBV11-1 and TRBJ1-5; D remains unclear. CDR3 length: 15 amino acids. Germline CDR1 SGHAT, CDR2 FQDESV (reference sequence). The ends were cut back, 2 bases at V and 6 bases at J, with 14 bases in the middle. In nucleotides, the CDR3 is TGTGCCAGCAGCTTAACTCCGGGTCCGGGTCAGCCCCAGCATTTT. This translates into CASSLTPGPGQPQHF.